These T cell receptor beta chains were read from a single sample in a study of control samples from healthy donors and cancer patients. Assay used: immunoSEQ multiplex PCR; TCRdb lists only in-frame clones, some missing. The table shows over 100,000 clones, with around 88% occurring only once. The sequenced sample was blood. The source of these receptors is a man aged 40-49 years in good health. Both conserved end residues are part of each CDR3. The D gene is left open where the match is weak. Only some rows state a clone size, as once, few, many or a class for expanded clones.

j_call clone_size v_call d_call cdr3_aa cdr3_nt
TRBJ1-1 NA TRBV2 NA CASRTDGGTEAFF TGTGCCAGCAGGACGGACGGGGGCACTGAAGCTTTCTTT
TRBJ2-3 NA TRBV6-4 TRBD2 CATLPTSEGTDTQYF TGTGCCACCCTTCCGACTAGCGAGGGCACAGATACGCAGTATTTT
TRBJ1-2 few TRBV5-4 TRBD1 CASSLKGQYGYTF TGTGCCAGCAGCTTGAAGGGACAGTATGGCTACACCTTC
TRBJ1-1 once TRBV2 NA CASLTVTRNTEAFF TGTGCCAGCCTTACGGTCACACGGAACACTGAAGCTTTCTTT
TRBJ1-5 once TRBV7-8 TRBD1 CASSHDRGQPQHF TGTGCCAGCAGCCATGACAGGGGCCAGCCCCAGCATTTT
TRBJ2-7 NA TRBV5-1 NA CASSLGGSSSYEQYF TGCGCCAGCAGCTTGGGGGGGAGTTCCTCCTACGAGCAGTACTTC
TRBJ1-2 NA TRBV30 NA CAWRAGPGVGYTF TGTGCCTGGAGGGCTGGACCTGGAGTTGGCTACACCTTC
TRBJ1-1 NA TRBV7-9 NA CASSLVSGGNTEAFF TGTGCCAGCAGCTTAGTTTCTGGGGGGAACACTGAAGCTTTCTTT
TRBJ2-1 NA TRBV24-1 NA CATSDPYWGEGSYNEQFF TGTGCCACCAGTGACCCATACTGGGGAGAGGGCTCCTACAATGAGCAGTTCTTC
TRBJ2-3 once TRBV10-3 NA CAISESTSDTQYF TGTGCCATCAGTGAGTCTACGTCAGATACGCAGTATTTT
TRBJ2-5 NA TRBV7-2 TRBD1 CASSLGQKETQYF TGTGCCAGCAGCTTGGGACAGAAAGAGACCCAGTACTTC
TRBJ2-4 NA TRBV6-2/TRBV6-3 NA CASSYRFALGTKNIQYF TGTGCCAGCAGTTATCGCTTTGCCTTAGGGACCAAAAACATTCAGTACTTC
TRBJ1-3 NA TRBV5-1 TRBD1 CASSLGQGVNTIYF TGCGCCAGCAGCTTGGGACAGGGGGTAAACACCATATATTTT
TRBJ1-6 NA TRBV30 NA CAWSFSNSPLHF TGTGCCTGGTCATTTAGTAATTCACCCCTCCACTTT
TRBJ1-1 NA TRBV2 NA CASKVNTEAFF TGTGCCAGCAAAGTGAACACTGAAGCTTTCTTT
TRBJ2-2 NA TRBV24-1 NA CATSDPGTGELFF TGTGCCACCAGTGACCCCGGCACCGGGGAGCTGTTTTTT
TRBJ1-5 NA TRBV28 NA CASRGGNQPQHF TGTGCCAGCAGAGGTGGCAATCAGCCCCAGCATTTT
TRBJ1-1 NA TRBV3-1/TRBV3-2 NA CASIQGYEAFF TGTGCCAGCATTCAGGGATATGAAGCTTTCTTT
TRBJ2-6 NA TRBV29-1 NA CSVGQGVRGANVLTF TGCAGCGTTGGTCAGGGCGTCCGTGGGGCCAACGTCCTGACTTTC
TRBJ1-1 NA TRBV7-3 NA CASSLLQNTEAFF TGTGCCAGCAGCTTACTTCAGAACACTGAAGCTTTCTTT
TRBJ2-3 NA TRBV12-3/TRBV12-4 NA CASSRLTDTQYF TGTGCCAGCAGTCGCCTCACAGATACGCAGTATTTT
TRBJ1-5 once TRBV5-6 TRBD1 CASSFGDRVGQPQHF TGTGCCAGCAGCTTCGGGGACAGGGTAGGACAGCCCCAGCATTTT
TRBJ2-2 few TRBV24-1 NA CATGPGALNTGELFF TGTGCCACCGGGCCGGGTGCGCTGAACACCGGGGAGCTGTTTTTT
TRBJ1-6 once TRBV14 NA CASSQELGSSPLHF TGTGCCAGCAGCCAAGAGCTCGGGAGTTCACCCCTCCACTTT
TRBJ2-7 NA TRBV7-2 TRBD2 CASSLERGALGEQYF TGTGCCAGCAGCTTAGAGCGGGGGGCCCTGGGGGAGCAGTACTTC
TRBJ2-7 NA TRBV6-2/TRBV6-3 NA CASSYMPVILGLSEQYF TGTGCCAGCAGTTACATGCCGGTCATCCTTGGTTTGAGTGAGCAGTACTTC
TRBJ2-3 NA TRBV5-1 NA CASSLTLPSTDTQYF TGCGCCAGCAGCTTGACACTACCTAGCACAGATACGCAGTATTTT
TRBJ1-2 NA TRBV12-3/TRBV12-4 TRBD1 CASSLGQSYGYTF TGTGCCAGCAGTCTGGGACAGAGCTATGGCTACACCTTC
TRBJ1-1 NA TRBV30 NA CAWSVSGEAFF TGTGCCTGGAGTGTGTCCGGGGAAGCTTTCTTT
TRBJ2-5 NA TRBV6-2/TRBV6-3 TRBD2 CASSYRRLAALETQYF TGTGCCAGCAGTTATAGGCGACTAGCGGCCTTGGAGACCCAGTACTTC
TRBJ2-1 NA TRBV7-9 NA CASSPEKNEQFF TGTGCCAGCAGCCCCGAAAAAAATGAGCAGTTCTTC
TRBJ1-2 NA TRBV14 TRBD1 CASSQITDRRRTF TGTGCCAGCAGCCAGATTACGGACAGGAGGAGAACCTTC
TRBJ1-2 NA TRBV4-1 NA CASGHFKGASAGYTF TGCGCCAGCGGCCACTTCAAAGGAGCCAGCGCTGGCTACACCTTC
TRBJ2-2 once TRBV14 NA CASSAQNWAGELFF TGTGCCAGCAGCGCCCAAAATTGGGCCGGGGAGCTGTTTTTT
TRBJ1-1 NA TRBV25-1 NA CASRGVMNTEAFF TGTGCCAGCCGGGGGGTCATGAACACTGAAGCTTTCTTT
TRBJ1-2 NA TRBV2 TRBD1 CASQTTGDYGYTF TGTGCCAGCCAGACGACAGGGGACTATGGCTACACCTTC
TRBJ2-7 NA TRBV5-1 TRBD2 CASSPIGGGTSYEQYF TGCGCCAGCAGCCCCATCGGCGGGGGTACCTCCTACGAGCAGTACTTC
TRBJ1-3 NA TRBV9 NA CASSASSGNSGNTIYF TGTGCCAGCAGCGCTAGCTCGGGCAACTCTGGAAACACCATATATTTT
TRBJ2-7 few TRBV7-8 NA CASSFGVSYEQYF TGTGCCAGCAGCTTCGGGGTCTCCTACGAGCAGTACTTC
TRBJ1-2 NA TRBV30 NA CAWSVVAGRGYTF TGTGCCTGGAGTGTCGTGGCAGGGCGCGGCTACACCTTC
TRBJ2-5 few TRBV5-1 NA CASSDRQSQETQYF TGCGCCAGCAGCGACAGACAGAGCCAAGAGACCCAGTACTTC
TRBJ2-7 once TRBV30 NA CAWSVHIAPYEQYF TGTGCCTGGAGTGTTCACATCGCCCCCTACGAGCAGTACTTC